Listed here are 29 T cell receptor beta chains from one sample, sequenced in a study of CD8 T cells in Susac syndrome. RNA, at roughly 0.45 to 1 ug, was reverse transcribed with random hexamers. TCRdb analysed the immunoSEQ multiplex PCR reads with MiXCR anew, one entry per CDR3 protein. The table lists some 76,000 distinct CDR3 sequences, roughly 91% of them singletons. Sequenced input: CD8+ T cells from PBMCs. Receptors were obtained from a human donor with multiple sclerosis.

This chain connects TRBV27 to TRBJ1-5, with a tentative D call TRBD1 (5 bases). V was trimmed by 4 bases and J by 4 bases, leaving 14 bases between them. Germline CDR1 is MNHEY and CDR2 is SMNVEV (reference sequence). The CDR3 has 15 amino acids. CDR3 sequence (DNA): TGTGCCAGCAGTTCCATCTCAGGGTTAAATCAGCCCCAGCATTTT. Translating it yields CASSSISGLNQPQHF.

The V and J genes are TRBV4-1 and TRBJ2-4; perhaps TRBD1 as D (6 bases). V was pared by 2 bases and J by 8 bases, with 13 bases between. Germline V lookup: CDR1 MGHRA, CDR2 YSYEKL. The CDR3 spans 14 residues. CDR3 protein: CASSQKQGWDIQYF. The CDR3 region has the DNA TGCGCCAGCAGCCAAAAACAGGGTTGGGACATTCAGTACTTC.

The rearrangement links TRBV7-3 to TRBJ2-1; 9 bases fit TRBD1. The V gene's germline CDR1 is SGHTA and CDR2 FQGTGA. The V segment lost 2 bases and the J segment 7 bases; nucleotides outside the gene matches: 6. The CDR3 spans 15 residues. The CDR3 loop is CASSLFGTGPNEQFF. As DNA, the CDR3 is TGTGCCAGCAGCTTATTCGGGACAGGGCCGAATGAGCAGTTCTTC. The full variable domain, in which reference TRBV7-3 and TRBJ2-1 provide the parts outside the CDR3, is GAGVSQTPSNKVTEKGKYVELRCDPISGHTALYWYRQSLGQGPEFLIYFQGTGAADDSGLPNDRFFAVRPEGSVSTLKIQRTERGDSAVYLCASSLFGTGPNEQFFGPGTRLTVL.

This rearrangement joins TRBV9 to TRBJ2-5, with 15 bases aligning to TRBD2. This CDR3 has 17 residues. J gave up 2 bases and V 2 bases, and 4 bases lay outside the gene matches. Per the germline V gene, CDR1 is SGDLS and CDR2 is YYNGEE. CDR3 bases: TGTGCCAGCAGCGTCGTGGGACTAGCGGGGGGTCAAGAGACCCAGTACTTC. It yields the protein CASSVVGLAGGQETQYF.

The gene calls are TRBV2 and TRBJ1-5; 9 bases fit TRBD1. J lost 0 bases, V lost 5 bases, and 5 bases had no gene match. CDR3 length: 16 residues. Germline values: CDR1 SNHLY, CDR2 FYNNEI. The CDR3: CASSLGDRDSNQPQHF. The CDR3 DNA is TGTGCCAGCAGTTTAGGGGACAGGGATAGCAATCAGCCCCAGCATTTT.

This chain's CDR3 is CAISRDYPNEQYF. CDR3 DNA: TGTGCCATCAGCCGGGACTATCCAAACGAGCAGTACTTC. The chain couples TRBV10-3 to TRBJ2-7, with 7 positions matching TRBD2. The CDR3 is 13 residues long. The J segment lost 5 bases and the V segment lost 6 bases, leaving 7 bases of the junction unmatched. The V gene's germline CDR1 is ENHRY and CDR2 SYGVKD.

V gene TRBV10-3 combines with J gene TRBJ1-2; D gene unclear. The CDR3 is made up of 13 amino acids. Trimming removed 3 bases at V and 1 base at J, with 6 bases between. Germline loops: CDR1 ENHRY, CDR2 SYGVKD. The CDR3 loop reads CAISDTGNYGYTF. The CDR3 bases are TGTGCCATCAGTGATACGGGTAACTATGGCTACACCTTC.

For this clonotype: One junction end does not reproduce the germline sequence, and a read error may be involved. The V gene is TRBV5-6, the J gene TRBJ2-3, with a possible D match to TRBD2 (7 bases). Germline CDR1 reads SGHDT; CDR2 reads YYEEEE. This CDR3 has 16 amino acids. CDR3: CASSQRTVGGVDAQYF. DNA for the CDR3: TGTGCCAGCAGCCAACGGACAGTTGGGGGGGTAGATGCGCAGTATTTT.

V is TRBV12-3 or TRBV12-4 and J is TRBJ1-1; D remains unclear. CDR3 length equals 13 residues. Deletions cut 1 base from V and 0 bases from J, with 3 bases between. Here the CDR3 reads CASSLVVNTEAFF. In nucleotides, the CDR3 is TGTGCCAGCAGTTTAGTAGTGAACACTGAAGCTTTCTTT.

This chain joins TRBV4-1 and TRBJ2-7; TRBD2 might be the D (5 bases). Germline loops: CDR1 MGHRA, CDR2 YSYEKL. Deletions cut 0 bases from V and 3 bases from J, with 12 bases between. This CDR3 is 15 amino acids long. In DNA, the CDR3 is TGCGCCAGCAGCCAAGATGGCGGGCTGGACTACGAGCAGTACTTC. Translation gives CASSQDGGLDYEQYF.

The chain carries TRBV12-3 or TRBV12-4 and TRBJ1-2; possible D gene TRBD1, 6 bases. The CDR3 runs to 15 residues. Trimming took off 3 bases at V and 7 bases at J, with 18 bases between the two ends. As DNA, the CDR3 is TGTGCCAGCAGTTTGGGGGCCACGGGGACGGCTGGCTACACCTTC. As protein: CASSLGATGTAGYTF.

The J gene is TRBJ2-1, the V gene TRBV12-5; 14 nucleotides agree with TRBD2. The CDR3 loop spans 16 amino acids. Germline V gene data show CDR1 as LGHNT and CDR2 as FRNRAP. V lost 1 base to trimming and J lost 7 bases; unmatched junction nucleotides: 3. This chain's CDR3 is CASGLATSGRVNEQFF. The CDR3 DNA is TGTGCTAGTGGTTTGGCGACTAGCGGGAGGGTAAATGAGCAGTTCTTC.

The chain combines TRBV5-1 with TRBJ1-1, with TRBD1 matching 8 bases. There are 14 residues in the CDR3. The junction had 11 bases not matched to a gene; V was cut back by 5 bases and J by 8 bases. The germline CDR1 and CDR2 sequences are SGHRS and YFSETQ. As DNA, the CDR3 is TGCGCCAGCAGTCGGGGGGGCGGGACAGGCGAAGCTTTCTTT. Its translation is CASSRGGGTGEAFF.

The CDR3 loop reads CASSLGTGTNEQFF. CDR3 bases: TGTGCCAGCAGCCTCGGGACAGGGACCAATGAGCAGTTCTTC. V gene TRBV5-6 combines with J gene TRBJ2-1, with 9 nucleotides matching TRBD1. The CDR3 totals 14 residues. V lost 4 bases, J lost 6 bases, and 5 bases stayed unmatched. Germline lookup yields CDR1 SGHDT and CDR2 YYEEEE. Combining the CDR3 with reference TRBV5-6 and TRBJ2-1 gives the whole variable domain DAGVTQSPTHLIKTRGQQVTLRCSPKSGHDTVSWYQQALGQGPQFIFQYYEEEERQRGNFPDRFSGHQFPNYSSELNVNALLLGDSALYLCASSLGTGTNEQFFGPGTRLTVL.

CDR3 sequence: CASSHRASGHYEQYF. In DNA, the CDR3 is TGCGCCAGCAGCCATCGGGCTAGCGGACACTACGAGCAGTACTTC. The chain has TRBV4-3 and TRBJ2-7; 7 bases are shared with TRBD2. The J segment lost 3 bases and the V segment lost 3 bases, leaving 8 bases of the junction unmatched. The germline gives CDR1 LGHNA, CDR2 YSLEER. This CDR3 is 15 amino acids long.

In the case of this clonotype: One junction end does not reproduce the germline sequence, and a read error may be involved. This chain links TRBV29-1 with TRBJ2-1; D perhaps matches TRBD2 (6 bases). The CDR3 totals 14 residues. The V gene's germline CDR1 is SQVTM and CDR2 ANQGSEA. The DNA for the CDR3 is TGCAGCGTAGAAGTGCGGGATAGTACCGTTAGGCAGTTCTTC. Translated: CSVEVRDSTVRQFF.

This clonotype has only a few counts. The genes are TRBV24-1 and TRBJ2-2, with TRBD2 matching 12 bases. The germline gives CDR1 KGHDR, CDR2 SFDVKD. V lost 4 bases to trimming and J lost 5 bases; unmatched junction nucleotides: 7. This CDR3 spans 17 amino acids. CDR3 sequence reads: CATSEWLAGGRTGELFF. DNA of the CDR3: TGTGCCACCAGTGAGTGGCTAGCGGGAGGGCGGACCGGGGAGCTGTTTTTT.

The CDR3 nucleotides are TGTGCCAGCACAGGTAGTAAAGATACGCAGTATTTT. Residues: CASTGSKDTQYF. This chain joins TRBV7-6 and TRBJ2-3, with no clear D. The V and J ends lost 7 bases and 5 bases respectively, with 10 bases between them. The germline V gene has CDR1 SGHVS and CDR2 FNYEAQ. This CDR3 is built from 12 residues. The full variable domain, its missing parts supplied by reference TRBV7-6 and TRBJ2-3, is GAGVSQSPRYKVTKRGQDVALRCDPISGHVSLYWYRQALGQGPEFLTYFNYEAQQDKSGLPNDRFSAERPEGSISTLTIQRTEQRDSAMYRCASTGSKDTQYFGPGTRLTVL.

This sequence joins TRBV2 and TRBJ2-1, with 8 bases aligning to TRBD2. Looked up from germline, CDR1 is SNHLY and CDR2 is FYNNEI. J lost 6 bases, V lost 11 bases, and 9 bases had no gene match. This CDR3 has 13 amino acids. As DNA, the CDR3 is TGTGCCCTGGGGAGCGGGAGAACCAATGAGCAGTTCTTC. Encoded protein: CALGSGRTNEQFF.

The CDR3 DNA sequence: TGTGCCAGCAGTATAACCTGGGACAGGGGCTACGAGCAGTACTTC. The encoded protein is CASSITWDRGYEQYF. The chain employs TRBV27 and TRBJ2-7; 10 nucleotides align to TRBD1. The ends lost 5 bases at V and 3 bases at J; junction bases unmatched: 7. There are 15 residues in the CDR3. Looked up from germline, CDR1 is MNHEY and CDR2 is SMNVEV (reference sequence).

The V and J genes are TRBV19 and TRBJ1-5, with 7 bases identical to TRBD1. This CDR3 has 16 amino acids. Trimming at V came to 5 bases and at J to 2 bases, leaving 9 bases not matched to a gene. Germline-derived CDR1 and CDR2 are LNHDA and SQIVND (reference sequence). CDR3 amino acids: CASSPHRGGGNQPQHF. CDR3 sequence (DNA): TGTGCCAGTAGTCCCCACAGGGGAGGGGGCAATCAGCCCCAGCATTTT.

This chain uses TRBV4-1 with TRBJ1-2; D ambiguous. Trimming removed 1 base from V and 6 bases from J, with 18 bases in between. CDR3 length: 16 amino acids. Germline loops: CDR1 MGHRA, CDR2 YSYEKL. CDR3 loop: CASSQGRLTGGHGYTF. The CDR3 coding sequence is TGCGCCAGCAGCCAAGGTCGACTCACGGGAGGGCATGGCTACACCTTC.

The chain has TRBV7-2 and TRBJ2-3; 14 positions agree with TRBD2. The CDR3 length is 16 residues. Unmatched junction bases numbered 6, after V lost 4 bases and J lost 6 bases. Per germline, CDR1 SGHTA and CDR2 FQGNSA. The CDR3 sequence: CASSSTSGGVPDTQYF. DNA of the CDR3: TGTGCCAGCAGCTCGACTAGCGGGGGGGTTCCCGATACGCAGTATTTT.

V is TRBV20-1 and J is TRBJ2-2, with 8 bases fitting TRBD1. Trimming removed 5 bases from V and 2 bases from J; junction bases left unmatched: 7. The CDR3 has 15 amino acids. Per germline, CDR1 DFQATT and CDR2 SNEGSKA (reference sequence). DNA for the CDR3: TGCAGTGCTCACGACAGGGGCACTAACACCGGGGAGCTGTTTTTT. This gives the protein CSAHDRGTNTGELFF.

The gene calls are TRBV6-6 and TRBJ2-7; D is perhaps TRBD1 (6 bases). The CDR3 runs to 14 residues. Trimming removed 7 bases at V and 2 bases at J, with 15 bases between. Germline V gene data show CDR1 as MNHNY and CDR2 as SVGAGI (reference sequence). Here the CDR3 reads CASTEDSVPYEQYF. CDR3 bases: TGTGCCAGCACCGAGGACAGCGTACCCTACGAGCAGTACTTC.

This clonotype appeared once. The chain combines TRBV13 with TRBJ2-1; D is possibly TRBD2 (5 bases). The V and J ends lost 6 bases and 13 bases respectively, with 19 bases between them. Germline V gene lookup returns CDR1 PRHDT and CDR2 FYEKMQ (reference sequence). This CDR3 spans 13 amino acids. In DNA, the CDR3 is TGTGCCAGCAGTTACATACTAGAGGTAGCCCAGTTCTTC. Translation: CASSYILEVAQFF.

The V call is TRBV9, the J call TRBJ1-4, with 7 bases matching TRBD1. Germline CDR1 reads SGDLS; CDR2 reads YYNGEE. The CDR3 spans 14 residues. The V gene end was trimmed by 6 bases and the J gene end by 6 bases; junction bases not matched to a gene: 8. The CDR3 nucleotides are TGTGCCAGCACCCTAACAGGGGATGATGAAAAACTGTTTTTT. Translation: CASTLTGDDEKLFF.

The chain couples TRBV12-3 or TRBV12-4 to TRBJ1-2; 11 bases are a match to TRBD1. Unmatched junction bases numbered 7, after V lost 4 bases and J lost 0 bases. CDR3 length equals 17 residues. CDR3 sequence reads: CASSSGQGAGANYGYTF. The CDR3 bases are TGTGCCAGCAGTTCCGGACAGGGGGCAGGAGCTAACTATGGCTACACCTTC.

J is TRBJ2-5 and V is TRBV4-1, with 11 bases that match TRBD1. J gave up 3 bases and V 2 bases, and 2 bases lay outside the gene matches. Germline CDR1 MGHRA, CDR2 YSYEKL. The length of the CDR3 is 15 residues. The CDR3 sequence: CASSQPGQGEETQYF. The CDR3 coding sequence is TGCGCCAGCAGCCAACCGGGACAGGGGGAAGAGACCCAGTACTTC.